This T cell receptor (beta chain) was profiled in a study of graft-versus-host responses after intestinal transplantation. Background on the study: Isolated intestinal, liver-intestinal, or multivisceral transplants were what recipients had. General study findings and limits: Allografts carried high graft-versus-host to host-versus-graft clonal ratios in patients having graft-donor T cell macrochimerism.

Points on this clone: Its antigen is not known.

The CDR3 loop spans 15 amino acids. Germline assignment: CDR1 LGHNT and CDR2 FRNRAP. The trim removed 4 bases at V and 1 base at J, leaving 4 bases unmatched. TCRdb keeps only in-frame clones here, not all; method: immunoSEQ multiplex PCR. The table has tens of thousands of clones, 83% seen once. The input for sequencing was PBMCs, taken roughly 34 months after transplant. The receptor was isolated from a human patient who received an intestinal transplant, so some T cells may come from the graft donor. The chain is built from TRBV12-5 and TRBJ2-3, with 8 bases fitting TRBD1. The DNA of the CDR3 is TGTGCTAGTGGTTCCGGGACAGGCCGCACAGATACGCAGTATTTT. This sequence encodes CASGSGTGRTDTQYF.